The sequence of this T cell receptor (beta chain) was determined in a study of CD8+ T cells in alopecia areata. The wider study: Twice a day, 5 to 10 mg of oral tofacitinib was administered to treated patients. Overall study findings and caveats: Elevated clonality characterized lesional scalp relative to normal scalp, particularly in alopecia totalis/universalis.

Extracted RNA was reverse transcribed into cDNA, the sequencing template. Method: immunoSEQ multiplex PCR; TCRdb's copy keeps in-frame clones and lacks some. Here the sample spans approximately 59,000 clones, approximately 45% being singletons. As part of sample collection, lesional scalp punch biopsies and peripheral blood were taken from alopecia areata patients. This clone was detected a few times. Its cognate antigen is unknown. This CDR3 contains 15 residues. Germline V gives CDR1 SGDLS, CDR2 YYNGEE. V was pared by 2 bases and J by 5 bases, with 13 bases between. The genes are TRBV9 and TRBJ1-4; a weak D match, TRBD1 (6 bases). The source is a human donor with alopecia areata. The sample here was CD8+ T cells sorted from blood, taken at week 0. This CDR3 reads CASSVGHGENEKLFF. The CDR3 DNA reads as TGTGCCAGCAGCGTGGGACACGGGGAAAATGAAAAACTGTTTTTT.